Sequencing of this TCR beta chain was carried out in a study of neoadjuvant anti-PD-1 for oral cavity cancer. Study background: Around day 43, patients without progression received a fourth nivolumab dose before surgery. Study conclusions and caveats: Treg/Th17 ratio rose with pretreatment blood and fell with post-treatment tumor TCRbeta clonality.

The CDR3 consists of 15 residues. Trimming stripped 2 bases from V and 5 bases from J, with 15 bases between. Germline V gene data show CDR1 as MGHRA and CDR2 as YSYEKL. A single count supports this clone. Its antigen is not identified. PBMC libraries mostly used around 500 ng of input genomic DNA, with six replicates per sample. Here immunoSEQ multiplex PCR was the method, and the copy in TCRdb shows in-frame clones only, minus some. The data show about 72,000 clones, over 70% seen once. The specimen was PBMCs, collected before nivolumab (anti-PD-1) treatment. This clonotype was sampled from a person aged 35-79 years with oral cavity squamous cell carcinoma. The chain uses TRBV4-1 and TRBJ1-1; D is possibly TRBD1 (6 bases). The CDR3 reads CASSQNMGHWTEAFF. CDR3 DNA: TGCGCCAGCAGCCAAAATATGGGACACTGGACTGAAGCTTTCTTT.